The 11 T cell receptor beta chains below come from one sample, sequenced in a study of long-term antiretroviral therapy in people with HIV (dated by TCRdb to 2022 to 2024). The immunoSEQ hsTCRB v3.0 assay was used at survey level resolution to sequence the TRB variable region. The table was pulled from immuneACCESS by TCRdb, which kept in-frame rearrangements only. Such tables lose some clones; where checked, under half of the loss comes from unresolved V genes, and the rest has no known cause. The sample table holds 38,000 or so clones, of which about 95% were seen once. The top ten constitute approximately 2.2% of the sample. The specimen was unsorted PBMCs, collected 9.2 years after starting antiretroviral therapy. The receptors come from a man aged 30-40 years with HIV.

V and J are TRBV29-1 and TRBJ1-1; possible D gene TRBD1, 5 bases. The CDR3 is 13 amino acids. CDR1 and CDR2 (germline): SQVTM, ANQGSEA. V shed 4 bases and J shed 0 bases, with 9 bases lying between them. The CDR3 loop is CSVARALNTEAFF. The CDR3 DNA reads TGCAGCGTTGCCAGGGCCCTGAACACTGAAGCTTTCTTT.

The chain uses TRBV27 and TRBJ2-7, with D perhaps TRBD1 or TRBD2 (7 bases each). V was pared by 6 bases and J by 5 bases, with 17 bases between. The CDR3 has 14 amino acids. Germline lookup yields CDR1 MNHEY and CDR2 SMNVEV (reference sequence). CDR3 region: CASSRQGGNHEQYV. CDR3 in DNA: TGTGCCAGCAGCCGACAGGGAGGGAACCACGAGCAGTACGTC.

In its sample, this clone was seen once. CDR3 DNA sequence: TGTGCCTGGAGTCCCCTGCCGGCCGGGGAGCTGTTTTTT. This translates into CAWSPLPAGELFF. The chain is built from TRBV30 and TRBJ2-2, with D hard to call. V lost 2 bases, J lost 6 bases, and 10 bases lay in between. Looked up from germline, CDR1 is GTSNPN and CDR2 is SVGIG (reference sequence). The CDR3 extends over 13 amino acids.

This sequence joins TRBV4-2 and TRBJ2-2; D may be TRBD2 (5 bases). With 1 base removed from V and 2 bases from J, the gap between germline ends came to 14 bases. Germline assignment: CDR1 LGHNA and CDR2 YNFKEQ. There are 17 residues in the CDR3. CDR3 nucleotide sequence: TGTGCCAGCAGCCAAGTAGCTACGCCGGGAAACACCGGGGAGCTGTTTTTT. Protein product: CASSQVATPGNTGELFF.

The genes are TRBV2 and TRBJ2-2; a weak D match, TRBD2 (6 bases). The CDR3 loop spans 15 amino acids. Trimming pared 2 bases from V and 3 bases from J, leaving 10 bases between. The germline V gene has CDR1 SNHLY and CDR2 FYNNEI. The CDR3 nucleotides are TGTGCCAGCAGTGAAACTAGGAGGGACACCGGGGAGCTGTTTTTT. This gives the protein CASSETRRDTGELFF.

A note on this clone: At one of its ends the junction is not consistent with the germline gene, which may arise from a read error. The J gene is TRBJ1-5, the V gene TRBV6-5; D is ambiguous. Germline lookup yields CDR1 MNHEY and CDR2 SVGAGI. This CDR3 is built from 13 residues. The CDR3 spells CASKSYVDQPQHF. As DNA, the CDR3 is TGTGCGAGCAAGAGCTACGTCGATCAGCCCCAGCATTTT.

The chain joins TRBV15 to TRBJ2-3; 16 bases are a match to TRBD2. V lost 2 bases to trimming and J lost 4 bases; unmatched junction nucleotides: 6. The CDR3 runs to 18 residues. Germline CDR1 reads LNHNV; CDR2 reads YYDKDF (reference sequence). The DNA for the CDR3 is TGTGCCACCAGCAGACTGGGACTAGCGGGGGGGGTGCCAGATACGCAGTATTTT. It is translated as CATSRLGLAGGVPDTQYF.

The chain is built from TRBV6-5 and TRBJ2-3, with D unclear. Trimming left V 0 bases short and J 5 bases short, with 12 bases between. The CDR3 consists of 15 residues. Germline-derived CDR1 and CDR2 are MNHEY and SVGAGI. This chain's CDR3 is CASSYSGRAKDTQYF. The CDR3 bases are TGTGCCAGCAGTTACTCGGGTAGGGCTAAAGATACGCAGTATTTT.

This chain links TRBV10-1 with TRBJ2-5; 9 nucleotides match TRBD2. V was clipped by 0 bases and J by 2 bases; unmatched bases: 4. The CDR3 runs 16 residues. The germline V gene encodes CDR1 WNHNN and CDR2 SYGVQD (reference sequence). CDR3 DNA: TGCGCCAGCAGTGAGTCTAGTAGCGGGGGACAAGAGACCCAGTACTTC. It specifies CASSESSSGGQETQYF.

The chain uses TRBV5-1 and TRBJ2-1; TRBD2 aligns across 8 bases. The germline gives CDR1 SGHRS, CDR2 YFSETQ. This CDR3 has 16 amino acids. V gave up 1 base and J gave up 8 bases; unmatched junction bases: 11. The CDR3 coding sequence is TGCGCCAGCAGCTTGTCGGGCGGGGGGACCTCCTATGAGCAGTTCTTC. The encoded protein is CASSLSGGGTSYEQFF.

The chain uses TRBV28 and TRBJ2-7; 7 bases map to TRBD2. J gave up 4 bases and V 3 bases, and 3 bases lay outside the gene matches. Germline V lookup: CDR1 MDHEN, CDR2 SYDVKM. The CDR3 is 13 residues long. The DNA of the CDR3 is TGTGCCAGCAGTTTCCGCGGGGGTTACGAGCAGTACTTC. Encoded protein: CASSFRGGYEQYF.